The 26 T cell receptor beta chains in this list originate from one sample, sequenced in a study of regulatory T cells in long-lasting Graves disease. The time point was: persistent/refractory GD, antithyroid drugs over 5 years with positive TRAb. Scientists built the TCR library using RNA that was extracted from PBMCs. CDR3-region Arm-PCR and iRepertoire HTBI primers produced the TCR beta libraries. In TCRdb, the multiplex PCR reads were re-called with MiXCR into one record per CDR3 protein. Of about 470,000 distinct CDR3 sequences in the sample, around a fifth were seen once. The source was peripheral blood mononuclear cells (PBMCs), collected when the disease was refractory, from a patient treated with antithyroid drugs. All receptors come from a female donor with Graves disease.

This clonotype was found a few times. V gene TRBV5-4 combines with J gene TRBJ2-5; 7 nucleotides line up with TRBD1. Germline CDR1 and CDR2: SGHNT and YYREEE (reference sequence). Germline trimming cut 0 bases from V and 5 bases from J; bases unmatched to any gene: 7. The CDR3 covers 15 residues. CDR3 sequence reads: CASSLGAGTAETQYF. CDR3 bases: TGTGCCAGCAGCTTGGGCGCCGGGACAGCGGAGACCCAGTACTTC.

Here the CDR3 DNA reads TGTGCCAGTAGTAACCCATGGCGGGGGGAGCCCCAGCATTTT. The encoded protein is CASSNPWRGEPQHF. The rearrangement links TRBV19 to TRBJ1-5; perhaps TRBD1 as D (5 bases). Germline V gene data show CDR1 as LNHDA and CDR2 as SQIVND (reference sequence). The CDR3 consists of 14 residues. Trimming pared 4 bases from V and 8 bases from J, leaving 15 bases between.

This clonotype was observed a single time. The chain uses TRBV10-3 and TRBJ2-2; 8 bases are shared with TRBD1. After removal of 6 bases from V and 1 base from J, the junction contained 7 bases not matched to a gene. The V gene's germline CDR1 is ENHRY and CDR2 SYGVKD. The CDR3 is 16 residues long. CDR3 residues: CAIRPRGTGNTGELFF. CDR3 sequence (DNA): TGTGCCATCAGGCCGCGAGGGACAGGGAACACCGGGGAGCTGTTTTTT.

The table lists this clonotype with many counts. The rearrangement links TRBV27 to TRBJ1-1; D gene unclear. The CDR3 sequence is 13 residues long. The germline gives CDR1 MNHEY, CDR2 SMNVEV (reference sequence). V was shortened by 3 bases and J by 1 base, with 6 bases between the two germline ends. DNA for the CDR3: TGTGCCAGCAGTTTCTGGGCGAACACTGAAGCTTTCTTT. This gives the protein CASSFWANTEAFF.

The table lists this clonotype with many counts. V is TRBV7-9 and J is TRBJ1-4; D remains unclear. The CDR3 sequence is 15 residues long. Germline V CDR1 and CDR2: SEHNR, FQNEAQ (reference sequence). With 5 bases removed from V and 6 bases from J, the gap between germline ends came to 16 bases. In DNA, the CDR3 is TGTGCCAGCAGCCTAAACACCGGGAGCGATGAAAAACTGTTTTTT. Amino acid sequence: CASSLNTGSDEKLFF.

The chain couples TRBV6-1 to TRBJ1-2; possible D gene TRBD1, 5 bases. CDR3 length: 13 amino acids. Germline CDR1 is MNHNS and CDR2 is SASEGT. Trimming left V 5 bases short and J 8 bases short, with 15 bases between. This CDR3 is CASSQGLAGGYTF. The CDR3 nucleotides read TGTGCCAGCAGTCAGGGACTTGCGGGCGGCTACACCTTC.

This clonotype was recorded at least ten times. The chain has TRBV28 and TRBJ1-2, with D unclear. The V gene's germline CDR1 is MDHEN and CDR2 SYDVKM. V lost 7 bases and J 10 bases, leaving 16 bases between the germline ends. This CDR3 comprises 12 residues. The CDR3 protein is CASISSRANYTF. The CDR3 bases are TGTGCCAGCATCTCGTCCCGTGCTAACTACACCTTC.

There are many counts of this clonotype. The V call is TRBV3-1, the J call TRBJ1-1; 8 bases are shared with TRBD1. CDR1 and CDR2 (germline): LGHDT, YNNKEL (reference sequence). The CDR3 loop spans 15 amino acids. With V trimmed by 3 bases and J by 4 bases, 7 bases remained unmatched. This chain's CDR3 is CASSQDRDKVTEAFF. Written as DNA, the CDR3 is TGTGCCAGCAGCCAGGACAGGGACAAGGTCACTGAAGCTTTCTTT. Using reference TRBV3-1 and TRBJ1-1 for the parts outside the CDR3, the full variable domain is DTAVSQTPKYLVTQMGNDKSIKCEQNLGHDTMYWYKQDSKKFLKIMFSYNNKELIINETVPNRFSPKSPDKAHLNLHINSLELGDSAVYFCASSQDRDKVTEAFFGQGTRLTVV.

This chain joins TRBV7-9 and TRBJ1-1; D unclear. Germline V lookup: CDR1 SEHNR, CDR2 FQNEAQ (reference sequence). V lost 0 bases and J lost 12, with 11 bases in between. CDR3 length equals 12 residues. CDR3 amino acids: CASSLAARETFF. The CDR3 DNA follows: TGTGCCAGCAGCTTAGCGGCCAGAGAAACTTTCTTT.

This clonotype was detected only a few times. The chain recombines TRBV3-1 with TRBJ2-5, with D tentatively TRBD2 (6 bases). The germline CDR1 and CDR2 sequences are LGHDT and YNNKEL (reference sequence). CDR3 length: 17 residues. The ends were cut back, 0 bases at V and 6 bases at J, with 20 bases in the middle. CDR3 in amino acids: CASSQDLLGGRRKTQYF. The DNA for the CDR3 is TGTGCCAGCAGCCAAGACCTGCTTGGAGGGCGCCGAAAGACCCAGTACTTC.

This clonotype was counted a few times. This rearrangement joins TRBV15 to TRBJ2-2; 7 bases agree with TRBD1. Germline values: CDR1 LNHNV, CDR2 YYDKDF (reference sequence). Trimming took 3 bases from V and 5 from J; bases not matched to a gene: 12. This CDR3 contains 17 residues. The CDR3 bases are TGTGCCACCAGCAGGGATCCCGACAGGGCGAGGACCGGGGAGCTGTTTTTT. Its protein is CATSRDPDRARTGELFF.

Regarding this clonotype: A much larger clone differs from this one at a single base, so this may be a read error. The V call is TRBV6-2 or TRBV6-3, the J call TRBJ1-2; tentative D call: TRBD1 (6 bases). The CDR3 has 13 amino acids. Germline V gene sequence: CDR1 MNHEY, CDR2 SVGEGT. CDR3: CTSNEQGLYGYTF. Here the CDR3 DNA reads TGTACCAGCAACGAACAGGGACTCTATGGCTACACCTTC.

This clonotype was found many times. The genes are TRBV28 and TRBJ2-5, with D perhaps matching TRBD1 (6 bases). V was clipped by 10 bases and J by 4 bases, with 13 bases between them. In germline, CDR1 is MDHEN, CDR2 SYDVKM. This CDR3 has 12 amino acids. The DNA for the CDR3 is TGTGCCACCGACAGGTTAGGAGAGACCCAGTACTTC. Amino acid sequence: CATDRLGETQYF.

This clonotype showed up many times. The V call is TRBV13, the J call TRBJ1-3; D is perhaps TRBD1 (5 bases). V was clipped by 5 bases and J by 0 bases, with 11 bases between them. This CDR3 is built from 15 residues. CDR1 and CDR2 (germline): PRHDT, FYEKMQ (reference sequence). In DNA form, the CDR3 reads TGTGCCAGCAGCGATCAGGGTTCCTCTGGAAACACCATATATTTT. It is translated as CASSDQGSSGNTIYF.

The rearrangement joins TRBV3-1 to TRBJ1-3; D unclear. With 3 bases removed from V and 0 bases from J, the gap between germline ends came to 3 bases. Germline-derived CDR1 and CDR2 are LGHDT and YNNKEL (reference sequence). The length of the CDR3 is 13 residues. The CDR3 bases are TGTGCCAGCAGCCAGGACTCTGGAAACACCATATATTTT. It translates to CASSQDSGNTIYF.

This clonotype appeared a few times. The CDR3 reads CSAKRGGGGETQYF. DNA for the CDR3: TGCAGTGCCAAGAGGGGGGGCGGAGGAGAGACCCAGTACTTC. The chain recombines TRBV20-1 with TRBJ2-5; weak D call: TRBD2 (7 bases). Germline V gene lookup returns CDR1 DFQATT and CDR2 SNEGSKA (reference sequence). The CDR3 covers 14 residues. The V and J ends lost 6 bases and 4 bases respectively, with 18 bases between them.

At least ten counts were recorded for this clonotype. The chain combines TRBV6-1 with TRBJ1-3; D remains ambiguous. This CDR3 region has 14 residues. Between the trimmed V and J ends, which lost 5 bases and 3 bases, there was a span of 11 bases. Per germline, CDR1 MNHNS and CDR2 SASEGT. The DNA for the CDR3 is TGTGCCAGCAGTCCCCGGCGAAATGGAAACACCATATATTTT. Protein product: CASSPRRNGNTIYF.

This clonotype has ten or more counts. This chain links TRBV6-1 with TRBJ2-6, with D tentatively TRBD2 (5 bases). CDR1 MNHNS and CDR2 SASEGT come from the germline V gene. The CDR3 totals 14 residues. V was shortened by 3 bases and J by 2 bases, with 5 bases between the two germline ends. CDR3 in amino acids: CASSDGAGANVLTF. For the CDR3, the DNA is TGTGCCAGCAGTGACGGGGCTGGGGCCAACGTCCTGACTTTC.

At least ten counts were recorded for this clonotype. This CDR3 reads CASGKLRGTFMNTEAFF. The CDR3 nucleotides are TGTGCCAGCGGAAAATTAAGGGGTACCTTCATGAACACTGAAGCTTTCTTT. The rearrangement links TRBV28 to TRBJ1-1; perhaps TRBD1 as D (5 bases). Trimming stripped 8 bases from V and 0 bases from J, with 22 bases between. The CDR3 spans 17 residues. The germline CDR1 and CDR2 sequences are MDHEN and SYDVKM.

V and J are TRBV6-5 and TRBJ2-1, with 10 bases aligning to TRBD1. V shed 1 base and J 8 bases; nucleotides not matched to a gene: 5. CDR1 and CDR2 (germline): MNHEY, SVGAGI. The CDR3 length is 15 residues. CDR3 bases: TGTGCCAGCAGTTACTATCGACAGGGGGCGGATGAGCAGTTCTTC. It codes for CASSYYRQGADEQFF.

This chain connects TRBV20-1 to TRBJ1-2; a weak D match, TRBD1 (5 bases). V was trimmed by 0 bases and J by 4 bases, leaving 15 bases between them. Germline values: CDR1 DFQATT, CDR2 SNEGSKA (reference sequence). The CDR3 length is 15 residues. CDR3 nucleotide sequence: TGCAGTGCTAGAGATACGGGACGCCTCTCCTATGGCTACACCTTC. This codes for CSARDTGRLSYGYTF.

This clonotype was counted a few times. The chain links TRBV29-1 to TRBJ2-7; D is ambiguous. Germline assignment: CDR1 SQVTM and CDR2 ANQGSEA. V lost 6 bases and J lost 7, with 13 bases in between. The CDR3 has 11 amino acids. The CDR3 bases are TGCAGCGTCATCGACATCATTGAGCAGTACTTC. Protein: CSVIDIIEQYF.

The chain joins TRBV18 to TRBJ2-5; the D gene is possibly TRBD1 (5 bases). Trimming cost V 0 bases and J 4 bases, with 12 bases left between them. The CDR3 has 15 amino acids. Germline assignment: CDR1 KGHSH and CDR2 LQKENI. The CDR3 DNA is TGTGCCAGCTCACCACCGACAGATCTCCGAGAGACCCAGTACTTC. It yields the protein CASSPPTDLRETQYF.

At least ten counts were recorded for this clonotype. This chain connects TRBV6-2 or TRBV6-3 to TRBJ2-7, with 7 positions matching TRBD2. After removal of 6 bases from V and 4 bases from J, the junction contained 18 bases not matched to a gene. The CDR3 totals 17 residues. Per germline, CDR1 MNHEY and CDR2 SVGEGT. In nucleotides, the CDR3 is TGTGCCAGCAGCAAAAACAGGATGGTAGCGGGTGGATACGAGCAGTACTTC. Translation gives CASSKNRMVAGGYEQYF.

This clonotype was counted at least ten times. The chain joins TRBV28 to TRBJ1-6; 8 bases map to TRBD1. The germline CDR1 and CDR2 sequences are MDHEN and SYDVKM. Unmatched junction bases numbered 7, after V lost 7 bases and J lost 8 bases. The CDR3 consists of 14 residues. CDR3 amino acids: CASTLPGGYSPLHF. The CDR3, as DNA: TGTGCCAGCACCCTGCCAGGGGGCTATTCACCCCTCCACTTT.

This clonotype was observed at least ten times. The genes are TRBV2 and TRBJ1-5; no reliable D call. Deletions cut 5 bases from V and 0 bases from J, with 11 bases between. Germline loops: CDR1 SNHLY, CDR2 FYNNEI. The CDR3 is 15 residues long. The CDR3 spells CASSWVRNSNQPQHF. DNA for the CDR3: TGTGCCAGCAGTTGGGTCCGTAATAGCAATCAGCCCCAGCATTTT.